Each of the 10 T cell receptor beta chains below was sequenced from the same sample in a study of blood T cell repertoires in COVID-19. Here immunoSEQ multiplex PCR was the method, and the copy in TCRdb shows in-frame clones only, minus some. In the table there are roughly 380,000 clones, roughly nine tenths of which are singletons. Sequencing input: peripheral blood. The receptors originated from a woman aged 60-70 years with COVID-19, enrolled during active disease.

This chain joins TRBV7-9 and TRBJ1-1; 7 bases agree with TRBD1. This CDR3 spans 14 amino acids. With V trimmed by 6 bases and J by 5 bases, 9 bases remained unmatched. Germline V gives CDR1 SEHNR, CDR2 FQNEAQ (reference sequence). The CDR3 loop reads CASRPRGLGTEAFF. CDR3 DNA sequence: TGTGCCAGCAGACCTAGGGGGCTGGGGACTGAAGCTTTCTTT.

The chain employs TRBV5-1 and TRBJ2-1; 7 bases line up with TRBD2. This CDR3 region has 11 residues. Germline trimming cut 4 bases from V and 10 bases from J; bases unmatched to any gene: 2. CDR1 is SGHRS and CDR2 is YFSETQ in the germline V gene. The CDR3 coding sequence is TGCGCCAGCAGCGGGGGAGGGGAGCAGTTCTTC. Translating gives CASSGGGEQFF.

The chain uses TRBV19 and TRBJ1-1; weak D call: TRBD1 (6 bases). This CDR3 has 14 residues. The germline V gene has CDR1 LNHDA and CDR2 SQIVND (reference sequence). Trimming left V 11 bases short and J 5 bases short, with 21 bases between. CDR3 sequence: CALSPGRGGTEAFF. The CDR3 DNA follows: TGTGCCCTTAGCCCCGGCAGGGGAGGGACTGAAGCTTTCTTT.

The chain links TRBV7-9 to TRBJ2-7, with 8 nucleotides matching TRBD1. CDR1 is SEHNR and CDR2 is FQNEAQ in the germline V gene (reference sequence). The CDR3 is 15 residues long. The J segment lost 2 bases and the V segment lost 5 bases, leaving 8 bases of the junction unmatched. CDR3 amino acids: CASSDGQGITYEQYF. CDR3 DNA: TGTGCCAGCAGCGACGGACAGGGAATCACCTACGAGCAGTACTTC.

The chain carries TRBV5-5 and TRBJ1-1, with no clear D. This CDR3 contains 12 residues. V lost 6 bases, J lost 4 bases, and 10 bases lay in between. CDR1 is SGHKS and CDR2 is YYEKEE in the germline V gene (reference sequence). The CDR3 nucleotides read TGTGCCAGCACCCGCCCCGGCACTGAAGCTTTCTTT. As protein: CASTRPGTEAFF. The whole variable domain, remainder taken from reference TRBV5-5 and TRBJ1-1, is DAGVTQSPTHLIKTRGQQVTLRCSPISGHKSVSWYQQVLGQGPQFIFQYYEKEERGRGNFPDRFSARQFPNYSSELNVNALLLGDSALYLCASTRPGTEAFFGQGTRLTVV.

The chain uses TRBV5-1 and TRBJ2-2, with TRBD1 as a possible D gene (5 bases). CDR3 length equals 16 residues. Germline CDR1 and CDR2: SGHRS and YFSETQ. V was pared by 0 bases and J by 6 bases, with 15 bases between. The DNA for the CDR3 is TGCGCCAGCAGCTTGGTCCAGGGTCTTAACGCCGGGGAGCTGTTTTTT. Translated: CASSLVQGLNAGELFF.

The CDR3 DNA sequence: TGTGCCAGCAGCCATCGGACAGACTACGAGCAGTACTTC. Encoded protein: CASSHRTDYEQYF. The chain recombines TRBV3-1 (or the pseudogene TRBV3-2) with TRBJ2-7, with D possibly being TRBD1 (6 bases). Germline V gives CDR1 LGHDT, CDR2 YNNKEL (reference sequence). V was cut by 3 bases and J by 3 bases, with 9 bases left in between. The CDR3 contains 13 residues.

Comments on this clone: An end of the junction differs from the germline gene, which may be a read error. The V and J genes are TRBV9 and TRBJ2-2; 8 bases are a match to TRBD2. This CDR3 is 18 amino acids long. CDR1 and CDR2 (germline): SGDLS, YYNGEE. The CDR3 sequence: CASSAPHASGGTTVELFF. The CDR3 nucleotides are TGTGCCAGCAGCGCCCCCCATGCGAGCGGGGGAACAACCGTGGAGCTGTTTTTT.

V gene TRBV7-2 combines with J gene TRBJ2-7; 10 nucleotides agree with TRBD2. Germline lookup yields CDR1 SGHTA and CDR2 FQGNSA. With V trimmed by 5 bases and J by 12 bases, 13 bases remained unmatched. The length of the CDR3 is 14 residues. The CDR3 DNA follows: TGTGCCAGCAGCCCACCCCTAGCGGGGGAAAGTGCGTACTTC. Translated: CASSPPLAGESAYF. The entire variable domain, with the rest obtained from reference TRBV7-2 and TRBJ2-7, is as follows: GAGVSQSPSNKVTEKGKDVELRCDPISGHTALYWYRQSLGQGLEFLIYFQGNSAPDKSGLPSDRFSAERTGGSVSTLTIQRTQQEDSAVYLCASSPPLAGESAYFGPGTRLTVT.

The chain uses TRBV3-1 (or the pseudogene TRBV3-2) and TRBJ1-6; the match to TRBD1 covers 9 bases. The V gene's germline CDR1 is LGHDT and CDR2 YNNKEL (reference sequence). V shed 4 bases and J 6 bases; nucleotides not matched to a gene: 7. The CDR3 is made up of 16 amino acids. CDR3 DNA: TGTGCCAGCAGCCCAAGACAGGGGGTGAGTAATTCACCCCTCCACTTT. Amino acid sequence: CASSPRQGVSNSPLHF.